The 4 T cell receptor beta chains below come from one sample, sequenced in a study of cytomegalovirus exposure and HLA in healthy donors. 13 Jbeta primers and 60 Vbeta primers were used for the PCR. Repertoires were generated with immunoSEQ multiplex PCR, while TCRdb's copy carries only in-frame clones and drops some. The data contain 150,000 to 200,000 clones, less than 90% of them singletons. The sequenced sample was PBMCs. Source of these receptors: a boy aged 5-17 years in good health and CMV-seronegative.

This clone has just one count. J is TRBJ2-1 and V is TRBV11-2, with D maybe TRBD2 (5 bases). Trimming pared 6 bases from V and 5 bases from J, leaving 17 bases between. This CDR3 spans 15 amino acids. Germline loops: CDR1 SGHAT, CDR2 FQNNGV. The CDR3 here is CASSSLRGYHNEQFF. The CDR3 coding sequence is TGTGCCAGCAGTTCCCTTAGAGGGTACCACAATGAGCAGTTCTTC.

V gene TRBV7-8 combines with J gene TRBJ1-1; TRBD1 matches 8 bases. Per the germline V gene, CDR1 is SGHVS and CDR2 is FQNEAQ. V shed 4 bases, J shed 10 bases, and the junction held 8 bases outside the gene matches. The CDR3 spans 13 residues. The DNA for the CDR3 is TGTGCCAGCAGCTCACCATCTGACAGGGGAGCTTTCTTT. Translating gives CASSSPSDRGAFF.

The CDR3 loop reads CASSLGTRVGDQPQHF. DNA of the CDR3: TGTGCCAGCAGCTTAGGGACCAGGGTAGGGGATCAGCCCCAGCATTTT. The chain joins TRBV7-8 to TRBJ1-5; D may be TRBD1 (5 bases). Germline V gene data show CDR1 as SGHVS and CDR2 as FQNEAQ. The CDR3 is made up of 16 amino acids. Trimming removed 1 base from V and 5 bases from J, with 15 bases in between.

Written as DNA, the CDR3 is TGTGCCAGCAGTTTGCCACCAACAGGGACTGGGGCCAACGTCCTGACTTTC. Amino acids: CASSLPPTGTGANVLTF. The chain uses TRBV28 and TRBJ2-6; D perhaps matches TRBD1 (6 bases). Germline-derived CDR1 and CDR2 are MDHEN and SYDVKM. CDR3 length: 17 amino acids. The ends were cut back, 3 bases at V and 2 bases at J, with 14 bases in the middle.